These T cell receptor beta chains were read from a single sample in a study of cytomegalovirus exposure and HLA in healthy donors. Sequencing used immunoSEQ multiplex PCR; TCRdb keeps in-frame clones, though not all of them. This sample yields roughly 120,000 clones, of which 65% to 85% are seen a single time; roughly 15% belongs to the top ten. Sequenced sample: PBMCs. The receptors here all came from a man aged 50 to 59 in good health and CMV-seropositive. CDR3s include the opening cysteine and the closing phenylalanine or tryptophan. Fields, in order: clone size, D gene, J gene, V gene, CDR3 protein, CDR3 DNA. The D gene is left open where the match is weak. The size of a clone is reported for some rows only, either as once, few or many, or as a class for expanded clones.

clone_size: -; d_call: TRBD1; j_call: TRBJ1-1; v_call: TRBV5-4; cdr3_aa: CASSWGSPRDRGNVAFF; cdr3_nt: TGTGCCAGCAGCTGGGGGAGCCCCCGGGACAGGGGCAATGTGGCTTTCTTT
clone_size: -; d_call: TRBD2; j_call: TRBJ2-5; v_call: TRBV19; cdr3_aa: CASSGGTRETQYF; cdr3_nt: TGTGCCAGTAGTGGTGGGACTAGAGAGACCCAGTACTTC
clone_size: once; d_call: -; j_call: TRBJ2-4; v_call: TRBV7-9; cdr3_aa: CASSLGDLGSDIQYF; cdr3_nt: TGTGCCAGCAGCTTAGGAGACTTAGGTTCGGATATTCAGTACTTC
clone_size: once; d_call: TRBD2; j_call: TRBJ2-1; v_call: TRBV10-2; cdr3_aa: CASSSTSGGARNEQFF; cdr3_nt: TGCGCCAGCAGCTCGACTAGCGGGGGGGCCCGGAATGAGCAGTTCTTC
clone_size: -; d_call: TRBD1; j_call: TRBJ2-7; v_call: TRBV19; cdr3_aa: CASSIDPGTGWSYEQYF; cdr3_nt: TGTGCCAGTAGTATCGACCCCGGGACAGGGTGGTCCTACGAGCAGTACTTC
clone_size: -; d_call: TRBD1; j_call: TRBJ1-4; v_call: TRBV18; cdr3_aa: CASSPTGENEKLFF; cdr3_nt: TGTGCCAGCTCACCGACAGGGGAAAATGAAAAACTGTTTTTT
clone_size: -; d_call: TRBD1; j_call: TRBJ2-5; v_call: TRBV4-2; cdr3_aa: CASSPRDGTVGKTQYF; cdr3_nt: TGTGCCAGCAGCCCGAGGGACGGGACAGTGGGGAAGACCCAGTACTTC
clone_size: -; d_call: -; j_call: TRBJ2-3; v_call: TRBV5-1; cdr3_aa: CACHRETGADTQYF; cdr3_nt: TGCGCCTGTCATAGAGAAACGGGGGCAGATACGCAGTATTTT
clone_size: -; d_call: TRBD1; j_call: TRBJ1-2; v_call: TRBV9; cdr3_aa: CASSSTGAYGYTF; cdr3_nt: TGTGCCAGCAGCTCGACAGGGGCGTATGGCTACACCTTC
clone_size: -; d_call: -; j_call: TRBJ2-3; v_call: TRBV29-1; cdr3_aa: CSGGVGNPDLQYF; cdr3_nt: TGCAGCGGGGGAGTCGGTAACCCGGACTTGCAGTATTTT
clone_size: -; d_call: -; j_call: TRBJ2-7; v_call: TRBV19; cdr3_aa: CASSIDNPGYEQYF; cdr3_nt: TGTGCCAGTAGTATAGATAACCCAGGATACGAGCAGTACTTC
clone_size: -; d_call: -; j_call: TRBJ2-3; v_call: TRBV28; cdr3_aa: CASSPGASADTQYF; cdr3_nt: TGTGCCAGCAGTCCTGGGGCTAGTGCAGATACGCAGTATTTT
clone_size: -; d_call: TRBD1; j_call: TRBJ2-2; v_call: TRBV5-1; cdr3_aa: CASSGGTGANTGELFF; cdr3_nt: TGCGCCAGCAGCGGGGGGACAGGGGCGAACACCGGGGAGCTGTTTTTT
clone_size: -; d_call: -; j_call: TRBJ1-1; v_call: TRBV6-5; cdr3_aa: CASSTRHRANTEAFF; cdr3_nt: TGTGCCAGCAGTACCCGACACAGGGCGAACACTGAAGCTTTCTTT
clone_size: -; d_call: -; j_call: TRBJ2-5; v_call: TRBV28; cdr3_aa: CASSLTGGGQETQYF; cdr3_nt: TGTGCCAGCAGTTTAACAGGGGGGGGCCAAGAGACCCAGTACTTC
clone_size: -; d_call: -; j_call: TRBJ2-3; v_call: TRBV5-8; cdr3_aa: CASSFGQTSPNTDTQYF; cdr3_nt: TGTGCCAGCAGCTTTGGGCAGACATCTCCAAACACAGATACGCAGTATTTT
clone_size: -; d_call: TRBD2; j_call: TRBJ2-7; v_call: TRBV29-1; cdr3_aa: CSVVLAAAYEQYF; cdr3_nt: TGCAGCGTTGTGCTAGCGGCTGCCTACGAGCAGTACTTC
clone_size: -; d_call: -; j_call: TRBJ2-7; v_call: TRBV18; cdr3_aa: CASSPPGVVGGYEQYF; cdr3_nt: TGTGCCAGCTCACCACCGGGTGTAGTAGGGGGCTACGAGCAGTACTTC
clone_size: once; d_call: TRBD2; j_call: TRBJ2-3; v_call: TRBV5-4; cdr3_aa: CATKTSGGGADTQYF; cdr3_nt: TGTGCCACCAAGACTAGCGGGGGGGGCGCAGATACGCAGTATTTT
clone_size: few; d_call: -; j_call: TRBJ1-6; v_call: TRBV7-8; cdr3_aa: CASSLVRGGGPLHF; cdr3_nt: TGTGCCAGCAGCTTAGTTAGAGGGGGGGGGCCCCTCCACTTT
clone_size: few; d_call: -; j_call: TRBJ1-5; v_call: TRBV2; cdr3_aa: CASSTDGLSNQPQHF; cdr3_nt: TGTGCCAGCAGTACGGACGGACTGAGCAATCAGCCCCAGCATTTT
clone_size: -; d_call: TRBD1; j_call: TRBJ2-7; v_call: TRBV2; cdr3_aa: CASSDRDRIHEQYF; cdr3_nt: TGTGCCAGCAGTGATCGGGACAGGATCCACGAGCAGTACTTC
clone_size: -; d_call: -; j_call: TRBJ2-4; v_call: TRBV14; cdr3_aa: CASSQDYVGGEAKNIQYF; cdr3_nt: TGTGCCAGCAGCCAAGATTACGTAGGGGGGGAAGCCAAAAACATTCAGTACTTC
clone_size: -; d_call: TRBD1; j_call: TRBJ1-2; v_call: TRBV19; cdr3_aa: CASSRGQGTYGYTF; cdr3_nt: TGTGCCAGTAGTAGGGGACAGGGGACCTATGGCTACACCTTC
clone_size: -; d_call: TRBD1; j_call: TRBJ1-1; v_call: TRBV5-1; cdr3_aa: CASSISTGNTEAFF; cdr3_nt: TGCGCCAGCTCGATCTCGACAGGGAACACTGAGGCTTTCTTT